This T cell receptor beta chain was sequenced in a study of cytomegalovirus exposure and HLA in healthy donors (dated by TCRdb to the late 2010s). The study in broad terms: An earlier analysis of 550 to 700 of the donors reported about 250 Gb of sequence data and some 120 million unique TCR beta sequences from some 180 million T cells. An early release that covered roughly 600 HLA-typed donors contained about 290 gigabases of sequencing data and around 85 million unique TCR sequences. Of the roughly 430 genotyped donors, approximately 80% fell in the genetic ancestry cluster associated with self-reported Caucasian donors. The study was designed to test whether signatures of past pathogen exposure could be identified by cataloging public T cell receptors. The study profiled the T cell repertoires of around 700 subjects by immunosequencing and related them to cytomegalovirus serostatus. In addition to the first cohort of 666 subjects, a separate validation cohort of 100 to 150 different subjects was used. The study combined high-throughput TCR immunosequencing, statistical association of individual TCRs with disease status, and machine learning to predict cytomegalovirus infection status. In a later analysis, previously published TCR beta repertoires from about 640 donors were re-analyzed and high-resolution HLA genotyping was added so that TCR occurrence patterns could be studied. In the later analysis, no new phenotypic data were used to find candidate immune exposures; instead, reliance was placed on TCR beta sequences and their occurrence across donors. In an earlier analysis of roughly 580 of the donors, high-throughput TCR beta sequencing was used to judge whether each TCR beta V gene segment behaved as functional or pseudogenic. Donor age, sex, ethnicity and CMV serostatus were compiled alongside the repertoire data. In a later genetic analysis, genome-wide SNP genotypes for about 55% of the 666 donors were used, and that subset was treated as a discovery cohort. All discovery cohort repertoires had been generated on a single sequencing platform. Both class I and class II loci were covered by HLA typing, at four-digit resolution. The number of donors typed differed by locus, with about 629-630 for A, B, C, DRB1 and DQB1, about 500 for DQA1, 600 to 610 for DPA1, and around 460 for DPB1. About 5 DR-DQ haplotypes were handled as single units for association and clustering, since linkage in the cohort was strong. Among about 360 genotyped donors of the cohort, an average of approximately 250,000 unique TCR beta nucleotide sequences were sequenced per donor, 15% to 20% of them non-productive.

The cohort consisted of 666 healthy bone marrow donors. Cohort members were all nominally healthy when sampled, although unrecorded immune exposures were likely present. The donor tested CMV seropositive and was one of the 289 seropositive cohort members. A peripheral blood sample was provided by each donor, and peripheral blood mononuclear cells were used for TCR beta sequencing. The Qiagen DNeasy Blood Extraction Kit was used to extract genomic DNA from the blood cell samples. General study outcomes and caveats: The only immune exposure information available for the cohort was CMV serostatus. In a later genetic analysis, a missense DCLRE1C variant was associated with V-gene and J-gene trimming of TCR beta chains, and the association was replicated in an independent cohort. Because HLA typing was missing for some donors at each locus, association tests included only the typed subset. Only TCR beta chains were sequenced in this cohort, and the absence of alpha or paired-chain data limited detectable features. Across donors, most TCR sequences were observed very rarely, whereas some public TCRs were present in many individuals. When HLA alleles, especially DR and DQ, strongly co-occurred, attributing TCR associations to individual alleles was difficult. Cytomegalovirus status was reported to be diagnosed by the classifier with high specificity and sensitivity in both the original and validation cohorts. In a later analysis, HLA-associated TCR beta chains showed more clonal expansion and lower generation probabilities than non-associated chains that were equally common. In the study, about 150 TCR beta chains were listed as associated with cytomegalovirus. Correlated functional status among segregating V segments might reflect linkage disequilibrium, but an unknown experimental factor could not be ruled out. In an earlier analysis of approximately 590 of the donors, most TCR beta V segments appeared in productive rearrangements about 87% or about 30% of the time, broadly matching IMGT annotations. Three of the identified cytomegalovirus-associated TCR beta chains were confirmed in vitro to be specific for cytomegalovirus antigens. According to a later analysis, TCR association rates differed among HLA loci, with DRB1 alleles showing the most associated TCRs and HLA-C alleles showing the fewest. Because counts were too low, 15 to 20 rarely observed V segments, including chromosome 9 orphons, were excluded from the earlier analysis of several hundred of the donors. The presence/absence analyses assumed that sequencing depth was roughly uniform across donors, and that assumption may not be true. Specific HLA alleles were associated with 15,000 to 20,000 TCR beta sequences at a false discovery rate of 0.05 in a later analysis. A further reported finding was that TCR beta sequences accurately predicted the HLA-A and HLA-B alleles for most subjects in the first cohort. Compared with the roughly 600-donor mean, donors in an Asian-associated ancestry cluster had fewer N-insertions in productive TCRs, according to a later genetic analysis. Most CMV-associated TCR beta chains appeared to be HLA-restricted in a later analysis, and the HLA associations seemed to be driven largely by CMV exposure. It was suggested by the authors that the approach could potentially be generalized to other disease states and immunological phenotypes. According to a later analysis, parvovirus B19, influenza, CMV and Epstein-Barr virus appeared linked to several top co-occurrence clusters. A group of highly shared sequence variants was considered likely to be a technical artifact of the sequencing pipeline.

Receptor libraries were prepared by the immunoSEQ multiplex PCR assay. A mixture of 60 forward primers for TCR Vbeta segments and 13 reverse primers for TCR Jbeta segments was used in the multiplex PCR. The CDR3 region of rearranged TCR beta genes was amplified from genomic DNA with a multiplex PCR assay. Amplified TCR beta libraries were sequenced as 87-base-pair reads on the Illumina HiSeq System. Regarding the original processing steps: A later analysis tallied tens of millions of unique TCR beta chains across the approximately 670 repertoires, and around 10 million of those chains were shared by two or more donors. Raw reads were error-corrected and collapsed into unique sequences with a nearest-neighbor algorithm that merged closely related sequences to remove PCR and sequencing errors. Alignment of CDR3 sequences to IMGT reference sequences was used to assign V, D and J gene segments. For a sequence to be retained, a match of at least six nucleotides was required to both a V gene segment and a J gene segment. Rearrangements were classified as productive when the CDR3 lacked stop codons and remained in frame with V and J, and all other rearrangements were classified as non-productive. CDR3 was defined by IMGT convention, running from the second conserved V-encoded cysteine to the conserved J-encoded phenylalanine. Sequences without an unambiguous match to a single V gene segment were excluded from the earlier analysis of a few hundred of the donors. An earlier analysis of a few hundred of the donors classified V segments as functional when productive rearrangements were above 56.7% and as segregating when the standard deviation between donors was above 5%. To diagnose cytomegalovirus status from the catalog of TCR beta chain sequences, a statistical classification framework was built. V and J gene assignment, in a later analysis, came from comparing TCR nucleotide sequences with IMGT/GENE-DB human TR gene sequences. The TCRdist pipeline was used in a later analysis to assign CDR3 sequences and most-parsimonious VDJ recombination scenarios. In a later analysis, each TCR beta chain was defined by its CDR3 amino acid sequence together with its V-gene family, and reads without a unique V-gene family were excluded. A later analysis removed over 500 highly shared, low-generation-probability nucleotide sequences to deal with suspected cross-contamination and a sequencing artifact. A later analysis calculated a clonal expansion index for each public chain from normalized within-repertoire ranks of inferred template counts. In a later analysis, generation probabilities were computed with a VDJ recombination model fitted to out-of-frame rearrangements, and the resulting probabilities were checked against IGoR. In a later analysis, TCR-TCR, TCR-HLA and TCR-CMV co-occurrence was scored with hypergeometric tests, and a repertoire-size bias correction was applied to TCR pairs. A later analysis estimated false discovery rates by permuting HLA or CMV assignments 20 times. In a later analysis, co-occurring TCRs were grouped using DBSCAN, and TCRdist sequence similarity was added for clustering within HLA-allele-positive subsets. Repertoires with fewer than 30,000 or more than 120,000 public chains, plus five repertoires with anomalous nucleotide sharing, were excluded from co-occurrence clustering. Drawn from immuneACCESS, this table holds only the in-frame rearrangements with V and J called that TCRdb kept. Clones are partly lost; checked studies trace under half to an unresolved V gene and leave the rest unexplained. The DNA gave D and trimming, while V, J and clone size come from that table. A total of under 250,000 clones appear in this sample, 80% to 85% of them only once. The ten largest clonotypes hold approximately 8.4% of the sample.

Turning to this clone: Its antigen is still unknown. The input lacks base qualities; no much larger clone sits a single base away.

Source material: PBMCs. The sequence was obtained from a woman aged 55 to 70 in good health and CMV-seropositive.

The CDR3 is CASSPQLISYNEQFF. At the DNA level, the sequence is TGTGCCAGCAGCCCTCAACTGATATCCTACAATGAGCAGTTCTTC. The rearrangement joined TRBV7-2 to TRBJ2-1; no D gene call is confident. V gives up 5 bases and J gives up 1 base, and the segment between their germline ends measures 12 bases. Inclusive of the bounding cysteine and phenylalanine, the CDR3 is 15 residues long. CDR3 DNA only is kept here, 45 bases in frame from base 1. The CDR1 and CDR2 encoded by the germline V gene are SGHTA and FQGNSA. With the portions outside the CDR3 filled from the reference TRBV7-2 and TRBJ2-1 genes, the complete variable region becomes GAGVSQSPSNKVTEKGKDVELRCDPISGHTALYWYRQSLGQGLEFLIYFQGNSAPDKSGLPSDRFSAERTGGSVSTLTIQRTQQEDSAVYLCASSPQLISYNEQFFGPGTRLTVL.